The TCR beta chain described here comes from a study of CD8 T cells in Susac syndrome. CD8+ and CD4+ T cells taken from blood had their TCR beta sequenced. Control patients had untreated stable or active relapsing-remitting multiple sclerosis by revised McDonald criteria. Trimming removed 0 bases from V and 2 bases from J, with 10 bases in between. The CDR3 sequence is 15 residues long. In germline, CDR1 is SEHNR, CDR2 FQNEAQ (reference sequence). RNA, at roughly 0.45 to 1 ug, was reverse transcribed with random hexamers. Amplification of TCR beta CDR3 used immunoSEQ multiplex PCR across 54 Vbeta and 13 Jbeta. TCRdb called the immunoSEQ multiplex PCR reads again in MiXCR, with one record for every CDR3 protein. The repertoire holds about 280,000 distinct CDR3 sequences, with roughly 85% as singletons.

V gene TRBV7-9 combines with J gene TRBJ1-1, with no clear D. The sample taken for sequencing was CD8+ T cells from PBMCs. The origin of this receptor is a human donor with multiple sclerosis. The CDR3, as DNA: TGTGCCAGCAGCTTAGCGATCGGCGGAAACACTGAAGCTTTCTTT. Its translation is CASSLAIGGNTEAFF.